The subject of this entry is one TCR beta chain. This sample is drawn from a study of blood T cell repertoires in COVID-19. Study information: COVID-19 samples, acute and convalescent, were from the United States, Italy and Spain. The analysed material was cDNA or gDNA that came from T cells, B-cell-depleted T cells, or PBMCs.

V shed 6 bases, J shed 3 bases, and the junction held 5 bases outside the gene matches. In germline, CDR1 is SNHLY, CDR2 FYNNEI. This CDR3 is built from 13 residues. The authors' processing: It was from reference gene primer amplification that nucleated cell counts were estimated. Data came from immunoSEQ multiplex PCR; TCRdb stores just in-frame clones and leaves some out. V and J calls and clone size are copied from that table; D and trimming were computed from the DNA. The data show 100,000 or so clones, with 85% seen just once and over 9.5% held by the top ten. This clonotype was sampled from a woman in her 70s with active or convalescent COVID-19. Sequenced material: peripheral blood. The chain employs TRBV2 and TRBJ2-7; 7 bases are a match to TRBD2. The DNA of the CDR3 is TGTGCCAGCAGAAGCGGGATGGACTACGAGCAGTACTTC. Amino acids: CASRSGMDYEQYF.